This entry features one TCR beta chain sequence. This entry belongs to a study of blood T cell repertoires in COVID-19. Turning to the study itself: PBMCs, B-cell-depleted T cells, or T cells were the source of the cDNA or gDNA that made up the material.

The CDR3 consists of 14 residues. V gave up 6 bases and J gave up 6 bases, with 14 bases separating them. Germline values: CDR1 LNHDA, CDR2 SQIVND (reference sequence). In the original workflow: Estimation of nucleated cell counts relied on the amplification of reference gene primers. Data came from immunoSEQ multiplex PCR; TCRdb stores just in-frame clones and leaves some out. The DNA was the basis for D and trimming; V, J and clone size are from that table. The repertoire has about 73,000 clones, about 70% of them found once; the top ten carry approximately 20%. The chain has TRBV19 and TRBJ2-2, with a tentative D call TRBD2 (5 bases). Sequencing input: peripheral blood. This sequence originates from a man aged 60-69 years with acute or convalescent COVID-19. CDR3 in amino acids: CASRTSRSAGELFF. CDR3 DNA sequence: TGTGCCAGTAGAACTAGTAGAAGCGCCGGGGAGCTGTTTTTT.